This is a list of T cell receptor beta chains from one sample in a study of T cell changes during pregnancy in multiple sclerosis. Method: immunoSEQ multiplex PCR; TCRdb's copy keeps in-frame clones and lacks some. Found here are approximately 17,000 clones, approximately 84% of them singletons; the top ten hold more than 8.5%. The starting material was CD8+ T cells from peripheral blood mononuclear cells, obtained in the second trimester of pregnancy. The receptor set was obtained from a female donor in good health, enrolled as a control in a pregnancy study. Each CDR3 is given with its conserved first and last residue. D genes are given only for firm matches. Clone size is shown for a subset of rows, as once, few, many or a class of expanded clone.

cdr3_nt: TGTGCCAGCACCGAGGAAAGCACAGATACGCAGTATTTT
cdr3_aa: CASTEESTDTQYF
d_call: -
j_call: TRBJ2-3
v_call: TRBV2
clone_size: -

cdr3_nt: TGTGCCAGCAGCCATTTGGGAGCAGGGGATCAGTTCTTC
cdr3_aa: CASSHLGAGDQFF
d_call: -
j_call: TRBJ2-1
v_call: TRBV7-3
clone_size: -

cdr3_nt: TGTGCCAGCAGCTTGGACAGAAGCACAGATACGCAGTATTTT
cdr3_aa: CASSLDRSTDTQYF
d_call: -
j_call: TRBJ2-3
v_call: TRBV5-8
clone_size: -

cdr3_nt: TGTGCAAGTCGCTTAGCCCTCCAAGGAGTGGATGAGCAGTTCTTC
cdr3_aa: CASRLALQGVDEQFF
d_call: -
j_call: TRBJ2-1
v_call: TRBV12-2
clone_size: -

cdr3_nt: TGCGCCAGCAGCCAAAACAATTACCCAGTAACAGATACGCAGTATTTT
cdr3_aa: CASSQNNYPVTDTQYF
d_call: -
j_call: TRBJ2-3
v_call: TRBV4-1
clone_size: -

cdr3_nt: TGTGCCAGCAGTCCGCACCGAGCGGAAGTTAAAGATACGCAGTATTTT
cdr3_aa: CASSPHRAEVKDTQYF
d_call: -
j_call: TRBJ2-3
v_call: TRBV27
clone_size: -

cdr3_nt: TGTGCCAGCACCCCTCTAGCGGGGGAGACAGATACGCAGTATTTT
cdr3_aa: CASTPLAGETDTQYF
d_call: TRBD2
j_call: TRBJ2-3
v_call: TRBV28
clone_size: -

cdr3_nt: TGCGCCAGCAGCTTAACATCGAACACTGAAGCTTTCTTT
cdr3_aa: CASSLTSNTEAFF
d_call: -
j_call: TRBJ1-1
v_call: TRBV5-1
clone_size: -

cdr3_nt: TGTGCCACAGCCGGACTCGAATCTAGCACAGATACGCAGTATTTT
cdr3_aa: CATAGLESSTDTQYF
d_call: -
j_call: TRBJ2-3
v_call: TRBV2
clone_size: -

cdr3_nt: TGCGCCAGCACCGAGGCCTCAGGGGCTATATCACCCCTCCACTTT
cdr3_aa: CASTEASGAISPLHF
d_call: -
j_call: TRBJ1-6
v_call: TRBV4-3
clone_size: -

cdr3_nt: TGTGCCAGCAGCTTACCCGGGAACCGGGCTTTCTTT
cdr3_aa: CASSLPGNRAFF
d_call: -
j_call: TRBJ1-1
v_call: TRBV7-9
clone_size: -

cdr3_nt: TGCGCCAGCAGCCAAGAAGCAGGGGGATCCTACAATGAGCAGTTCTTC
cdr3_aa: CASSQEAGGSYNEQFF
d_call: TRBD1
j_call: TRBJ2-1
v_call: TRBV4-3
clone_size: -

cdr3_nt: TGTGCCAGCAGCTTGGGTCCTCCCGAGGAGAAAGCTTTCTTT
cdr3_aa: CASSLGPPEEKAFF
d_call: -
j_call: TRBJ1-1
v_call: TRBV5-4
clone_size: -

cdr3_nt: TGTGCCAGCAGCCTGCCGGGGGGCGGGTACGAGCAGTACTTC
cdr3_aa: CASSLPGGGYEQYF
d_call: -
j_call: TRBJ2-7
v_call: TRBV6-6
clone_size: -

cdr3_nt: TGCGCCAGCAGCCAAGTATTTCAGGGCACTGAAGCTTTCTTT
cdr3_aa: CASSQVFQGTEAFF
d_call: -
j_call: TRBJ1-1
v_call: TRBV4-3
clone_size: -

cdr3_nt: TGTGCCAGCTCACCCGGGACAGGGGCGGCCGAGCAGTACTTC
cdr3_aa: CASSPGTGAAEQYF
d_call: TRBD1
j_call: TRBJ2-7
v_call: TRBV18
clone_size: once

cdr3_nt: TGCGCCAGCAAGGACTTTAACTATGGCTACACCTTC
cdr3_aa: CASKDFNYGYTF
d_call: -
j_call: TRBJ1-2
v_call: TRBV5-1
clone_size: -

cdr3_nt: TGTGCCAGTAGTATCGGAGGGGCTATCTATGGCTACACCTTC
cdr3_aa: CASSIGGAIYGYTF
d_call: -
j_call: TRBJ1-2
v_call: TRBV19
clone_size: -

cdr3_nt: TGCGCCAGCAGCCACGGGGGCTCTGGGGCCAACGTCCTGACTTTC
cdr3_aa: CASSHGGSGANVLTF
d_call: -
j_call: TRBJ2-6
v_call: TRBV4-1
clone_size: -

cdr3_nt: TGCGCCAGCAGCCAAGAGGGGCGGGGGGAGCCAGATACGCAGTATTTT
cdr3_aa: CASSQEGRGEPDTQYF
d_call: TRBD2
j_call: TRBJ2-3
v_call: TRBV4-3
clone_size: -

cdr3_nt: TGTGCCAGCAGCTTAGGCCTAGCGGGGGGGGACAATGAGCAGTTCTTC
cdr3_aa: CASSLGLAGGDNEQFF
d_call: TRBD2
j_call: TRBJ2-1
v_call: TRBV7-2
clone_size: -

cdr3_nt: TGCGCCAGCAGCCAAGCCAGAGAGACAGGGGAAGGCGAGCAGTACTTC
cdr3_aa: CASSQARETGEGEQYF
d_call: TRBD1
j_call: TRBJ2-7
v_call: TRBV4-3
clone_size: medium-sized